This T cell receptor beta chain was retrieved from a study of blood T cell repertoires in COVID-19. Whole-study context: Spain, Italy and the United States supplied samples that represented acute and convalescent COVID-19. The analysed material was cDNA or gDNA that came from T cells, B-cell-depleted T cells, or PBMCs.

V trimming: 0 bases; J trimming: 11 bases; junction bases outside the gene matches: 10. The CDR3 extends over 15 amino acids. Germline V gene lookup returns CDR1 KGHDR and CDR2 SFDVKD. Everyone who took part was roughly 18 to 89 years old, and they came from about 23 US areas. Cohorts were determined from participant-reported clinical history. Repertoires were generated with immunoSEQ multiplex PCR, while TCRdb's copy carries only in-frame clones and drops some. The sample holds fewer than 200,000 clones, approximately 80% seen once. The chain couples TRBV24-1 to TRBJ2-3; 7 nucleotides match TRBD2. Sample: PBMCs or T cells enriched from blood (not recorded which). The receptor's source is a woman in her sixties with acute COVID-19. Here the CDR3 DNA reads TGTGCCACCAGTGATTTGCCATTAGGGACTACAGAGCAGTATTTT. Protein sequence: CATSDLPLGTTEQYF.